This T cell receptor beta chain emerged from a study of radiotherapy plus CTLA-4 blockade in lung cancer. Study-level information: There were objective responses in 15% to 20% of patients, and over 30% had disease control.

Of note for this clone: The same CDR3 arises from other DNA sequences in this sample as well.

CDR1 and CDR2 from the germline V gene are SGHRS and YFSETQ. V shed 4 bases and J shed 0 bases, with 5 bases lying between them. This CDR3 has 14 amino acids. Sequencing used immunoSEQ multiplex PCR; TCRdb keeps in-frame clones, though not all of them. The sample contains about 95,000 clones, 82% of which appear only once. This TCR was recovered from a human donor with non-small cell lung cancer who had a partial response to radiotherapy plus ipilimumab. The chain has TRBV5-1 and TRBJ2-6, with a possible D match to TRBD1 (5 bases). This material consisted of peripheral blood, taken from a patient treated with radiotherapy plus ipilimumab. CDR3 in DNA: TGCGCCAGCAGCGACAGCTCTGGGGCCAACGTCCTGACTTTC. It encodes CASSDSSGANVLTF.